This TCR beta chain was captured in a study of tumor-infiltrating lymphocytes in primary liver carcinoma. Study in general: Recorded tumor stage was T1-T3 N0M0, with diameters of about 4.2 to 10 cm. Productive TCRbeta read counts per sample ran from roughly 3.65 to 7.13 million and were similar across tissue types.

Germline DNA was also extracted, while the blood RNA originated from unsorted whole blood. Before surgery, 3 to 5 milliliters of EDTA blood were taken. Study conclusions and caveats: Between tumor regions, pairs overlapped more than tumor-adjacent and tumor-blood pairs did.

On this clonotype itself: What it binds is unknown.

The CDR3 is 14 amino acids. In germline, CDR1 is SGHRS, CDR2 YFSETQ. V lost 1 base to trimming and J lost 1 base, with 9 bases between them. Starting material of 400 to 600 ng total RNA yielded TCR beta cDNA via a constant-region primer. ARM-PCR, slightly modified, supplied the TCR beta libraries through three nested multiplex PCR rounds. Each of the first two PCR rounds ran roughly 10 cycles with TRBV1-TRBV30 forward and C-beta reverse primers. In TCRdb, the multiplex PCR reads were re-called with MiXCR into one record per CDR3 protein. The sample lists 250,000 to 350,000 distinct CDR3 sequences; around three fifths were seen once.

This chain links TRBV5-1 with TRBJ2-7, with a tentative D call TRBD1 (6 bases). The sample consisted of peripheral blood. This sequence was found in a woman aged 25 to 39 with primary liver carcinoma and hepatitis B virus infection. CDR3 amino acids: CASSLQGQSYEQYF. Here the CDR3 DNA reads TGCGCCAGCAGCTTGCAGGGGCAGTCCTACGAGCAGTACTTC.